This T cell receptor (beta chain) is drawn from a study of cytomegalovirus exposure and HLA in healthy donors. Study overall: A prior study identified some 100 million unique TCR beta sequences from some 180 million T cells. A data release that came early held some 84 million unique TCRs from HLA-typed donors. Broader study findings: Donor immune exposure was known only as CMV serostatus.

Between the trimmed V and J ends, which lost 0 bases and 0 bases, there was a span of 10 bases. CDR1 is MNHEY and CDR2 is SMNVEV in the germline V gene (reference sequence). The CDR3 contains 16 residues. About this clone: Its antigen is currently unknown.

With 60 Vbeta and 13 Jbeta primers, the PCR was carried out. Data came from immunoSEQ multiplex PCR; TCRdb stores just in-frame clones and leaves some out. This sample has roughly 150,000 clones; about 85% occur once, and the top ten carry 1% to 1.5%. The sequenced sample consisted of PBMCs. This TCR derives from a man between 45 and 60 years old in good health and CMV-seropositive. V is TRBV27 and J is TRBJ2-3, with D maybe TRBD2 (7 bases). DNA for the CDR3: TGTGCCAGCAGTTTATCGCGGGGGCTTAGCACAGATACGCAGTATTTT. Encoded protein: CASSLSRGLSTDTQYF.